This TCR beta chain comes out of a study of radiation and T cells in renal cell carcinoma. Comments on this clone: Its antigen is undetermined.

Overall study findings and caveats: In blood, top tumor clones expanded by 2 weeks, shrinking by 4.

TCRdb's copy holds only in-frame clones and misses some; the assay was immunoSEQ multiplex PCR. This repertoire shows some 75,000 clones, around 80% found once; its top ten account for almost 6%. The CDR3 totals 17 residues. Germline CDR1 reads SNHLY; CDR2 reads FYNNEI. V was pared by 6 bases and J by 0 bases, with 18 bases between. Time point described: blood 2 weeks post-SBRT. Documented treatment: 15 Gy SBRT to primary tumor, nephrectomy 4 weeks later. This specimen was blood, taken from a patient whose treatment included radiotherapy and nephrectomy. The chain employs TRBV2 and TRBJ1-5, with a tentative D call TRBD1 (6 bases). The TCR comes from a man in his sixties with renal cell carcinoma. In nucleotides, the CDR3 is TGTGCCAGCAGACCGGATGGGGGCCGGGGTAGCAATCAGCCCCAGCATTTT. It is translated as CASRPDGGRGSNQPQHF.